These 10 T cell receptor beta chains originate from one sample sequenced in a study of early T cells in non-severe SARS-CoV-2 infection. One entry per CDR3 protein, called by TCRdb with MiXCR from the 5' RACE reads. Of tens of thousands of distinct CDR3 sequences listed, 5% to 6.5% are singletons. Material: whole blood. The receptors derive from an adult who was a healthcare worker with PCR-confirmed SARS-CoV-2 infection or an uninfected control (not recorded which).

This clonotype came up many times. The chain recombines TRBV29-1 with TRBJ2-1; 9 nucleotides line up with TRBD1. The V gene's germline CDR1 is SQVTM and CDR2 ANQGSEA. Trimming cost V 5 bases and J 5 bases; bases outside gene matches: 7. CDR3 size: 14 residues. The CDR3 DNA sequence: TGCAGCGTTACCGGGACAGGGTTTAACAATGAGCAGTTCTTC. Its translation: CSVTGTGFNNEQFF.

This clonotype came up many times. This chain joins TRBV25-1 and TRBJ2-1; 9 nucleotides align to TRBD2. The CDR3 runs to 13 residues. Germline CDR1 and CDR2: MGHDK and SYGVNS. With V trimmed by 5 bases and J by 9 bases, 5 bases remained unmatched. This chain's CDR3 is CASSFAGGSEQFF. CDR3 in DNA: TGTGCCAGCAGTTTTGCGGGAGGGAGTGAGCAGTTCTTC.

In this sample, this clonotype turned up a few times. The chain couples TRBV20-1 to TRBJ2-7; 13 positions match TRBD2. Trimming at V came to 3 bases and at J to 4 bases, leaving 3 bases not matched to a gene. CDR3 length: 14 residues. Looked up from germline, CDR1 is DFQATT and CDR2 is SNEGSKA (reference sequence). The CDR3 DNA reads as TGCAGTGCTAGTGGGACTAGCGGGGCTTACGAGCAGTACTTC. Translation: CSASGTSGAYEQYF.

This clonotype was detected ten times or more. The genes are TRBV18 and TRBJ1-2; a possible D gene is TRBD1 (6 bases). Deletions cut 3 bases from V and 2 bases from J, with 10 bases between. Germline V gives CDR1 KGHSH, CDR2 LQKENI. This CDR3 has 14 residues. As DNA, the CDR3 is TGTGCCAGCTCACCGCGACAGGACAACTATGGCTACACCTTC. Encoded protein: CASSPRQDNYGYTF.

This clonotype was seen ten or more times. The rearrangement links TRBV12-3 or TRBV12-4 to TRBJ2-7; 7 nucleotides align to TRBD1. The trim removed 1 base at V and 2 bases at J, leaving 8 bases unmatched. The CDR3 length is 16 residues. The CDR3 bases are TGTGCCAGCAGTTTAGGGGGACAGCTCCTTGCCTACGAGCAGTACTTC. This gives the protein CASSLGGQLLAYEQYF.

This clonotype was seen at least ten times. This chain connects TRBV20-1 to TRBJ2-7; D gene unclear. The V gene lost 3 bases and the J gene lost 0 bases, with 6 bases spanning the gap. The CDR3 is made up of 12 amino acids. Germline assignment: CDR1 DFQATT and CDR2 SNEGSKA (reference sequence). CDR3 nucleotide sequence: TGCAGTGCTAGGATTAGCTCCTACGAGCAGTACTTC. This sequence encodes CSARISSYEQYF.

Only a few counts were recorded for this clonotype. V gene TRBV2 combines with J gene TRBJ2-7; 14 positions agree with TRBD2. The J segment lost 8 bases and the V segment lost 5 bases, leaving 8 bases of the junction unmatched. The length of the CDR3 is 15 residues. The germline CDR1 and CDR2 sequences are SNHLY and FYNNEI. This CDR3 is CASSMGTSGSWKQYF. The DNA of the CDR3 is TGTGCCAGCAGTATGGGGACTAGCGGGAGTTGGAAGCAGTACTTC.

The table lists this clonotype with many counts. The chain couples TRBV29-1 to TRBJ2-7; the match to TRBD2 covers 7 bases. V lost 5 bases, J lost 7 bases, and 17 bases stayed unmatched. CDR1 is SQVTM, CDR2 ANQGSEA, per germline. The length of the CDR3 is 15 residues. CDR3 in DNA: TGCAGCGTTTGGGCATCTGGCGGGAGCGAAAGAGAGCAGTACTTC. As protein: CSVWASGGSEREQYF.

This clonotype was seen more than once but under ten times. V gene TRBV6-5 combines with J gene TRBJ2-3; 13 bases line up with TRBD2. V gave up 5 bases and J gave up 1 base; unmatched junction bases: 3. The CDR3 extends over 16 amino acids. CDR1 MNHEY and CDR2 SVGAGI come from the germline V gene. CDR3 in amino acids: CASSGLAGEGTDTQYF. The CDR3, as DNA: TGTGCCAGCAGTGGACTAGCGGGAGAAGGCACAGATACGCAGTATTTT.

At least ten counts were recorded for this clonotype. The rearrangement links TRBV13 to TRBJ2-2, with D possibly being TRBD1 or TRBD2 (5 bases each). This CDR3 is built from 16 residues. The V end lost 0 bases, the J end lost 3 bases, and 11 bases lay between the germline ends. CDR1 is PRHDT, CDR2 FYEKMQ, per germline (reference sequence). CDR3 sequence: CASSLGGGGDTGELFF. CDR3 DNA: TGTGCCAGCAGCTTAGGCGGTGGGGGAGACACCGGGGAGCTGTTTTTT.